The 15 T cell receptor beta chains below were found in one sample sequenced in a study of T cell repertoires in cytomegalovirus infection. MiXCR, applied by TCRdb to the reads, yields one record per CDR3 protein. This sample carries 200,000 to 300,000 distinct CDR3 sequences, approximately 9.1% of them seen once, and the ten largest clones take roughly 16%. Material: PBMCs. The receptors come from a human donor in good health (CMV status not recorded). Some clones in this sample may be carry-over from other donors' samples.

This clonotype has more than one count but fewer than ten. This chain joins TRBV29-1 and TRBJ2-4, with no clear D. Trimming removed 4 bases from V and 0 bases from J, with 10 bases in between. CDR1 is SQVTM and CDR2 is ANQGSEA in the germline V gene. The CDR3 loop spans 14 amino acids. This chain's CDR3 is CSVVVLLAKNIQYF. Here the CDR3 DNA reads TGCAGCGTTGTTGTATTACTAGCCAAAAACATTCAGTACTTC. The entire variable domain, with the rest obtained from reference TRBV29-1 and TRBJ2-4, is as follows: SAVISQKPSRDICQRGTSLTIQCQVDSQVTMMFWYRQQPGQSLTLIATANQGSEATYESGFVIDKFPISRPNLTFSTLTVSNMSPEDSSIYLCSVVVLLAKNIQYFGAGTRLSVL.

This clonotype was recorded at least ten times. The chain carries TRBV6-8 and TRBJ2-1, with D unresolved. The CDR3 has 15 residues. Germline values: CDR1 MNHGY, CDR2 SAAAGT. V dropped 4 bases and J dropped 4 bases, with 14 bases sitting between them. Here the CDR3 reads CASSLDQARYNEQFF. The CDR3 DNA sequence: TGTGCCAGCAGTTTGGACCAAGCGAGATACAATGAGCAGTTCTTC.

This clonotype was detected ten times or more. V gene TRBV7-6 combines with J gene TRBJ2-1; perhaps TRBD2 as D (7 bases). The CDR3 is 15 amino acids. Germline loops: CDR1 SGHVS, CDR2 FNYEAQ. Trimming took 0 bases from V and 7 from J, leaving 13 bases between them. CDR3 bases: TGTGCCAGCAGCTTAGCGGGGGGGCCGTGGAATGAGCAGTTCTTC. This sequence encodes CASSLAGGPWNEQFF. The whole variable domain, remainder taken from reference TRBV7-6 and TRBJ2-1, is GAGVSQSPRYKVTKRGQDVALRCDPISGHVSLYWYRQALGQGPEFLTYFNYEAQQDKSGLPNDRFSAERPEGSISTLTIQRTEQRDSAMYRCASSLAGGPWNEQFFGPGTRLTVL.

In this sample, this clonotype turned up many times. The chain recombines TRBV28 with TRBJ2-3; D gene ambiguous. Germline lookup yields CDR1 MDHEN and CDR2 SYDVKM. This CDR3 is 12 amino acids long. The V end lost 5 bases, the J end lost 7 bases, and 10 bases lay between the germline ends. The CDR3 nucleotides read TGTGCCAGCAGTGGCCAACTATATACGCAGTATTTT. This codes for CASSGQLYTQYF.

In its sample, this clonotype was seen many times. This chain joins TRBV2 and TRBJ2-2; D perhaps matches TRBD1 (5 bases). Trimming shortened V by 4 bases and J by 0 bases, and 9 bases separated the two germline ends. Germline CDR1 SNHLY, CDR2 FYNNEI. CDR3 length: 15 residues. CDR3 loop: CASSGTPTNTGELFF. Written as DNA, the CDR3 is TGTGCCAGCAGTGGGACACCTACGAACACCGGGGAGCTGTTTTTT.

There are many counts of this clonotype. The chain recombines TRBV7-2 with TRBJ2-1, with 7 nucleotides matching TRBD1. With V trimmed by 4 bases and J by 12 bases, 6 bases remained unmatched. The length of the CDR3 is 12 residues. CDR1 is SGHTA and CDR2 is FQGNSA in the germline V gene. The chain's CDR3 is CASSWRQGWQFF. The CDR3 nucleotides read TGTGCCAGCAGCTGGAGACAGGGATGGCAGTTCTTC.

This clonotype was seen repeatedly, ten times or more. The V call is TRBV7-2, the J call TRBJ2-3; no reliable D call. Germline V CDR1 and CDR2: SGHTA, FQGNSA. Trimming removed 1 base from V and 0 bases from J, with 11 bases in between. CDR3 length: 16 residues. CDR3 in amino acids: CASSLGFSRSTDTQYF. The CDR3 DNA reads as TGTGCCAGCAGCTTAGGATTCAGTAGGAGCACAGATACGCAGTATTTT.

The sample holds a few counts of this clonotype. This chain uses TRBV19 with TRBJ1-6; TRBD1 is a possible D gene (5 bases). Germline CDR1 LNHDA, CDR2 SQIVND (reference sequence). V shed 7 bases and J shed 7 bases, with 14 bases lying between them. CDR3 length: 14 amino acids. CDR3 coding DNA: TGTGCCAGTACCCCGGGACCGACCAATTCACCCCTCCACTTT. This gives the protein CASTPGPTNSPLHF.

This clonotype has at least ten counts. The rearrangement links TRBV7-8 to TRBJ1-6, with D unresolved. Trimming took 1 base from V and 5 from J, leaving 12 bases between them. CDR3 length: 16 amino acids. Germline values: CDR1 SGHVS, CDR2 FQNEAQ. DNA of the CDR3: TGTGCCAGCAGCTTAGGGACCTCTAGGAATAATTCACCCCTCCACTTT. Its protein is CASSLGTSRNNSPLHF.

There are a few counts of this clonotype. The CDR3 coding sequence is TGTGCCAGCGACCCAGTAACCCGTAATCAGCCCCAGCATTTT. Protein sequence: CASDPVTRNQPQHF. This rearrangement joins TRBV28 to TRBJ1-5; no clear D. The CDR3 sequence is 14 residues long. The germline V and J ends were trimmed by 8 bases and 4 bases, with 15 bases remaining between them. Germline CDR1 and CDR2: MDHEN and SYDVKM.

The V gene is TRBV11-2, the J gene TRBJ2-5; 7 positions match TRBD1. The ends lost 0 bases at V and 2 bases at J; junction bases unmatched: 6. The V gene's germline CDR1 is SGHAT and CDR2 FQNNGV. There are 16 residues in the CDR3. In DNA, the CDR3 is TGTGCCAGCAGCTTAGATCAACAGGGGCGGCAAGAGACCCAGTACTTC. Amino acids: CASSLDQQGRQETQYF.

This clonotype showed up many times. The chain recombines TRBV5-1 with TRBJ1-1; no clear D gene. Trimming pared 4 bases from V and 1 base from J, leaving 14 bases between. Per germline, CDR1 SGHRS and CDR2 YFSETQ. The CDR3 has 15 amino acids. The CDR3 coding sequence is TGCGCCAGCAGCATGGCACTCGTGGGGAACACTGAAGCTTTCTTT. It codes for CASSMALVGNTEAFF.

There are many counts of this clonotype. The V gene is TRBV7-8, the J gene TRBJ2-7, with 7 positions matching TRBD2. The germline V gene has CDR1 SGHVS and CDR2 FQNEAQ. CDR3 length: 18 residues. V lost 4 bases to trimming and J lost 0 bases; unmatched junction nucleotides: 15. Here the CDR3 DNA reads TGTGCCAGCAGCTCGGGAGGTGGAGGCCCCGAGCTCTCCTACGAGCAGTACTTC. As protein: CASSSGGGGPELSYEQYF.

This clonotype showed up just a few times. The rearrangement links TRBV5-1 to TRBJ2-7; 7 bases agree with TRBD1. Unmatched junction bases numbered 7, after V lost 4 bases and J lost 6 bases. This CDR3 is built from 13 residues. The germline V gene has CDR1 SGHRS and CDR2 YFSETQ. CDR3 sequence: CASSLGQALEQYF. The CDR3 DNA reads TGCGCCAGCAGCCTCGGACAGGCCCTCGAGCAGTACTTC.

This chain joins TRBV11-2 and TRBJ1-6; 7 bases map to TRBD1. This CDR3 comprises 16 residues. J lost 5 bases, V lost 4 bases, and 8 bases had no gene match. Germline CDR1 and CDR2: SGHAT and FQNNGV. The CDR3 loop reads CASSSAGTANNSPLHF. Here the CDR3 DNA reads TGTGCCAGCAGCTCAGCCGGGACAGCCAATAATTCACCCCTCCACTTT.